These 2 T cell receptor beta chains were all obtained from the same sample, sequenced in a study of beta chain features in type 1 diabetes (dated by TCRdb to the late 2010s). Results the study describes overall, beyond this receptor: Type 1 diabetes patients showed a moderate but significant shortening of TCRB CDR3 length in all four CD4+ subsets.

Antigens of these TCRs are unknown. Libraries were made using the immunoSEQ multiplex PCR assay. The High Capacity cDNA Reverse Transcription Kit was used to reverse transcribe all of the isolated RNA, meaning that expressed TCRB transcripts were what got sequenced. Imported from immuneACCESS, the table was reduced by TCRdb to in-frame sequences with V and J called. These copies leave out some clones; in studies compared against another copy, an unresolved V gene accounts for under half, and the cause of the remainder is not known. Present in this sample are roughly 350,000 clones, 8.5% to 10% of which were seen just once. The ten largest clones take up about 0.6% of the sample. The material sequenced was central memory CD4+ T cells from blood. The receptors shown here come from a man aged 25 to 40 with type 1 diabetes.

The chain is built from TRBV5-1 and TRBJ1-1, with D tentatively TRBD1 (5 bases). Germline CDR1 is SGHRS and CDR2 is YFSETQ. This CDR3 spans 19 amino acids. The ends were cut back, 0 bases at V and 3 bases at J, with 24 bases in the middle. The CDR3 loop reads CASSLGRLGPTEVHTEAFF. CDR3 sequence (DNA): TGCGCCAGCAGCTTGGGGCGGTTGGGGCCGACCGAGGTACACACTGAAGCTTTCTTT.

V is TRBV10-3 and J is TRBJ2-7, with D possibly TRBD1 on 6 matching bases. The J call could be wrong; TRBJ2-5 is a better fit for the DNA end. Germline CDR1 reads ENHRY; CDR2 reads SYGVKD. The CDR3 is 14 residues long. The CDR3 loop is CATGGGQTQETQYF. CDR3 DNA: TGTGCCACCGGAGGCGGACAGACACAAGAGACCCAGTACTTC.